The source of this T cell receptor (beta chain) is a study of cytomegalovirus exposure and HLA in healthy donors. Notes on the study in general: Earlier analysis yielded a pattern in which most TCR beta V segments were productive about 87% or about 30% of the time.

With 60 Vbeta and 13 Jbeta primers, the PCR was carried out. The repertoire was sequenced with immunoSEQ multiplex PCR; TCRdb's copy has only in-frame clones and lacks some. The sample shows more than 95,000 clones, about four fifths of them seen only once. J was trimmed by 5 bases and V by 4 bases; bases with no gene match: 2. The CDR3 is made up of 12 amino acids. Germline V lookup: CDR1 SGHNT, CDR2 YYREEE (reference sequence). Regarding this clone: What it recognizes is unknown.

The specimen sequenced was PBMCs. The receptor's source is a man younger than 35 in good health and CMV-seronegative. The J gene is TRBJ2-7, the V gene TRBV5-4; 8 bases are shared with TRBD1. CDR3 nucleotide sequence: TGTGCCAGCAGCATGGACAGGGACGAGCAGTACTTC. Its protein is CASSMDRDEQYF.